The entry that follows covers one TCR beta chain sequence. What it binds is not known. The sample comes from a study of Tregs in tolerant kidney transplant recipients. Turning to the study itself: FACS sorting followed a roughly 6-day coculture of CFSE-labeled recipient PBMCs with irradiated graft donor PBMCs.

Sequenced by immunoSEQ multiplex PCR; TCRdb stores in-frame clones only, minus some. This sample has roughly 9,400 clones; more than 40% occur once, and the top ten carry approximately 5.1%. V lost 6 bases and J 6 bases, leaving 12 bases between the germline ends. Per the germline V gene, CDR1 is DFQATT and CDR2 is SNEGSKA (reference sequence). This CDR3 is 11 amino acids long. V is TRBV20-1 and J is TRBJ2-7; tentative D call: TRBD2 (6 bases). The sequence was obtained from a human donor in good health. The sample taken for sequencing was CD4+ T cells from blood cultured with allogeneic cells. CDR3 DNA sequence: TGCAGTGCGTGGGGAGGCGGCGAGCAGTACTTC. It translates to CSAWGGGEQYF.